This T cell receptor beta chain emerged from a study of cytomegalovirus exposure and HLA in healthy donors. CDR1 and CDR2 (germline): SEHNR, FQNEAQ (reference sequence). The CDR3 is 12 residues long. Trimming shortened V by 7 bases and J by 7 bases, and 13 bases separated the two germline ends. TCRdb's copy holds only in-frame clones and misses some; the assay was immunoSEQ multiplex PCR. This table holds about 73,000 clones, 85% to 90% found once. The V call is TRBV7-9, the J call TRBJ1-1; D possibly corresponds to TRBD1 (6 bases). The clonotype comes from a woman younger than 30 in good health and CMV-seropositive. The sequenced sample consisted of PBMCs. CDR3 bases: TGTGCCAGCATCCGGGACACCCATGAAGCTTTCTTT. Translating gives CASIRDTHEAFF.